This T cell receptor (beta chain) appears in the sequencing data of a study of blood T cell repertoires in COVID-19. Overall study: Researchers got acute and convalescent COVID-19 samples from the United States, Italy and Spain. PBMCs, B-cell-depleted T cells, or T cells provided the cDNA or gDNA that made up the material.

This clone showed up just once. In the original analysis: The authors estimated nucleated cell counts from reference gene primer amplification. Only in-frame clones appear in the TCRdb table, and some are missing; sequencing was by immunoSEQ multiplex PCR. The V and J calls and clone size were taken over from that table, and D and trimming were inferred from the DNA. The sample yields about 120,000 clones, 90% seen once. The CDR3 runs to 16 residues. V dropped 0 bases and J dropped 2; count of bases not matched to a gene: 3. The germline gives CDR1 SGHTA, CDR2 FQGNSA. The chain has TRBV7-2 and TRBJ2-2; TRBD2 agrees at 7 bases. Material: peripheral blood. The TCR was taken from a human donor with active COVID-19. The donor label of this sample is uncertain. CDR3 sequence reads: CASSLAGTINTGELFF. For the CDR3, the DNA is TGTGCCAGCAGCTTAGCAGGGACTATCAACACCGGGGAGCTGTTTTTT.